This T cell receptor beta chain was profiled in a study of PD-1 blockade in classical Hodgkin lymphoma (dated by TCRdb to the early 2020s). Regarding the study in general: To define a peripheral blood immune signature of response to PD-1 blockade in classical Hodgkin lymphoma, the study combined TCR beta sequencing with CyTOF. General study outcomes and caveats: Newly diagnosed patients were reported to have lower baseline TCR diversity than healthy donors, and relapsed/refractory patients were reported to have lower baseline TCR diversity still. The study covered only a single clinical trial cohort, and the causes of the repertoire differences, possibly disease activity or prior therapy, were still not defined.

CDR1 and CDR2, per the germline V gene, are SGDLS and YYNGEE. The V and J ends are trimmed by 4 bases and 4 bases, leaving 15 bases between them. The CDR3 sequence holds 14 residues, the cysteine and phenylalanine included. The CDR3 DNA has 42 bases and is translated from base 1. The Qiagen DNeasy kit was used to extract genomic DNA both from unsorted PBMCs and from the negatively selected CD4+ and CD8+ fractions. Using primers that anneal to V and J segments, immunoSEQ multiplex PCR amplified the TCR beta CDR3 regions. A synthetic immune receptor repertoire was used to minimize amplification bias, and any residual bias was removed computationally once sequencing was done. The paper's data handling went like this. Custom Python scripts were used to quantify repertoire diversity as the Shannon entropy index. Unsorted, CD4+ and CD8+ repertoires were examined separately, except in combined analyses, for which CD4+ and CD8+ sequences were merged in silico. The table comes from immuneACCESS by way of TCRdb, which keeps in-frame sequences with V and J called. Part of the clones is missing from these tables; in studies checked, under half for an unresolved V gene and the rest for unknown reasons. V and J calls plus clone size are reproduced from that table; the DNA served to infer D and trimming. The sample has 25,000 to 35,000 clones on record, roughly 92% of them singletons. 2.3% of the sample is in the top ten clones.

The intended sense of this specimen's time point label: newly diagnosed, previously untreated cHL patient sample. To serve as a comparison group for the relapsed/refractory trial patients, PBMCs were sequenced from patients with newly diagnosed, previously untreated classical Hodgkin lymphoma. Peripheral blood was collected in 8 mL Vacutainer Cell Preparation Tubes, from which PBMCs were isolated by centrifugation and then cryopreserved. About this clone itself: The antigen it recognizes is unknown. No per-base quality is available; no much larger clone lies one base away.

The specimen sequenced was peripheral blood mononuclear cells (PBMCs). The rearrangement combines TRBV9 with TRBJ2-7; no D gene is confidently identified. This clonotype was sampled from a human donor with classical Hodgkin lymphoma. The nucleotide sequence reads TGTGCCAGCAGCTCCAGAGATGAAGATTACGAGCAGTACTTC. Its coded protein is CASSSRDEDYEQYF.